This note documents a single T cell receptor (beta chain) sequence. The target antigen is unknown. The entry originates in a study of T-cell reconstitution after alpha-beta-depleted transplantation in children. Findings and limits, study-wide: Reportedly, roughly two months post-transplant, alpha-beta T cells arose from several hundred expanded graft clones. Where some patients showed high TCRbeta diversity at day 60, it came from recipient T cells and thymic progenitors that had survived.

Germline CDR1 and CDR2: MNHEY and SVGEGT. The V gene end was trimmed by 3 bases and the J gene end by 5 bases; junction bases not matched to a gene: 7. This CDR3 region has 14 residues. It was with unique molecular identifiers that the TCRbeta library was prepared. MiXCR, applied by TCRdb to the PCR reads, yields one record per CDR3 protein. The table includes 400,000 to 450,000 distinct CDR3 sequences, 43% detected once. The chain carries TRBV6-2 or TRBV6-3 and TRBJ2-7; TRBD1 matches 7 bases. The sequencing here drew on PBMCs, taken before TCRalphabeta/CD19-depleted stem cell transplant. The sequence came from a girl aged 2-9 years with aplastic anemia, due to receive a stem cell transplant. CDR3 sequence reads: CASSYRQGVHEQYF. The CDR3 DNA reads TGTGCCAGCAGTTATCGCCAGGGGGTCCACGAGCAGTACTTC.